This TCR beta chain was found in a study of T cells in Graves' hyperthyroidism and ophthalmopathy. This clonotype was counted ten times or more. The germline CDR1 and CDR2 sequences are LGHDT and YNNKEL (reference sequence). This CDR3 has 15 amino acids. V was clipped by 2 bases and J by 5 bases, with 15 bases between them. Amplification of TCR beta CDR3 regions used RNA as the template. With the HTBI primer set, the TCR CDR3 went through a first round of RT-PCR. From the multiplex PCR reads, TCRdb called clonotypes with MiXCR, one entry per CDR3 protein. The repertoire holds around 490,000 distinct CDR3 sequences, with 15% to 20% as singletons.

Sequenced sample: blood. The TCR comes from a man in his forties with Graves' ophthalmopathy. V gene TRBV3-1 combines with J gene TRBJ2-5, with a tentative D call TRBD2 (7 bases). The CDR3, as DNA: TGTGCCAGCAGCCAAAGAAGGGGGGGCCGGGAGACCCAGTACTTC. The encoded protein is CASSQRRGGRETQYF.